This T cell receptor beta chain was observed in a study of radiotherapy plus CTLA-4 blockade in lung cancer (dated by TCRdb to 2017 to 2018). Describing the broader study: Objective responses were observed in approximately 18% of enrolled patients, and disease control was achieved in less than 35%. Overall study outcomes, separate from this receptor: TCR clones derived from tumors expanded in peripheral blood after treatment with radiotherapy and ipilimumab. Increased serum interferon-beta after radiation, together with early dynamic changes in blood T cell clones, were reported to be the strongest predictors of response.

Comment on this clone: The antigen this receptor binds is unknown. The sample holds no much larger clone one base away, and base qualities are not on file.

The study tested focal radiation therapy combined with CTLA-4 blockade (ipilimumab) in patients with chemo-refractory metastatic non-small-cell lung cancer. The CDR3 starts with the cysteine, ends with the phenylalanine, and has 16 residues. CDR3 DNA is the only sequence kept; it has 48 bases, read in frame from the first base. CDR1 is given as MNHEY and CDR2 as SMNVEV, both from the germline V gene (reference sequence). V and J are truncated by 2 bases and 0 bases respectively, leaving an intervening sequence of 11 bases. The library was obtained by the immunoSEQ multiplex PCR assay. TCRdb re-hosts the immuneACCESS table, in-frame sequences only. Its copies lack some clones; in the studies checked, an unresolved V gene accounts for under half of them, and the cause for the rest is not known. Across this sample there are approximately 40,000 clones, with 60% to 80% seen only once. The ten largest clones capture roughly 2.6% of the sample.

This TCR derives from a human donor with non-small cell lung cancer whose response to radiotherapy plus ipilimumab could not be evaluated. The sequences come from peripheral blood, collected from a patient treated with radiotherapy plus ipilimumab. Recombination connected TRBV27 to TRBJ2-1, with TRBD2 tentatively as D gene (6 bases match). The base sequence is TGTGCCAGCAGTTTACGGGCGGGACCCTCCTACAATGAGCAGTTCTTC. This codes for CASSLRAGPSYNEQFF.